This T cell receptor beta chain was sequenced in a study of technical replicates of blood from a few donors. The table came from immunoSEQ multiplex PCR; TCRdb's copy has only in-frame clones and leaves some out. The profile covers approximately 70,000 clones, with more than 85% appearing a single time and 4.5% to 5% taken by the ten largest. Trimming removed 5 bases from V and 2 bases from J, with 8 bases in between. In germline, CDR1 is MNHEY, CDR2 SVGAGI. CDR3 size: 13 residues. Sequencing used PBMCs. This clonotype was obtained from a human donor in good health. Some clones in this sample may be carry-over from other donors' samples. The rearrangement uses TRBV6-5 and TRBJ2-3; D gene uncertain. CDR3 amino acids: CASSKLNTDTQYF. The CDR3, as DNA: TGTGCCAGCAGTAAACTTAACACAGATACGCAGTATTTT.